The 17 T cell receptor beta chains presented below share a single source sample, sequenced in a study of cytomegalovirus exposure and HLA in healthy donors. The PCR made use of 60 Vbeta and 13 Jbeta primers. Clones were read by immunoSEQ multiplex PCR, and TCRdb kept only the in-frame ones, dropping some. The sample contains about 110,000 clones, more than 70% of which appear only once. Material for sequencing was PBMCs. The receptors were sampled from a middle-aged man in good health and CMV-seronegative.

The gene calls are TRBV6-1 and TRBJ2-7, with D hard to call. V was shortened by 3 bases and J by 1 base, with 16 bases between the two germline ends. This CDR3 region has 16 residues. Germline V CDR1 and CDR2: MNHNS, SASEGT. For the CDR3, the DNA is TGTGCCAGCAGTGATTTCTATCCGGTGAGGTCCTACGAGCAGTACTTC. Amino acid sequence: CASSDFYPVRSYEQYF.

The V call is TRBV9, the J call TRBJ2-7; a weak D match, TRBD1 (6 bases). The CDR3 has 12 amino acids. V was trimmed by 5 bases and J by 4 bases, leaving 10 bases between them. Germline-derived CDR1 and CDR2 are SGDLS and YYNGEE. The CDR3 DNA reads TGTGCCAGCAGTTCACAGGGATACGAGCAGTACTTC. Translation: CASSSQGYEQYF. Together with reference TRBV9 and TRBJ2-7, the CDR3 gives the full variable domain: DSGVTQTPKHLITATGQRVTLRCSPRSGDLSVYWYQQSLDQGLQFLIQYYNGEERAKGNILERFSAQQFPDLHSELNLSSLELGDSALYFCASSSQGYEQYFGPGTRLTVT.

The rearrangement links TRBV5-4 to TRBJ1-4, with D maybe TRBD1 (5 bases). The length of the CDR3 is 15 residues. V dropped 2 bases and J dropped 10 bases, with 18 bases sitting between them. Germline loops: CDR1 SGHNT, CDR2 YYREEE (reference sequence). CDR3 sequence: CASSLMGDGGRKLFF. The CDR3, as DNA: TGTGCCAGCAGCTTAATGGGGGACGGGGGACGAAAACTGTTTTTT.

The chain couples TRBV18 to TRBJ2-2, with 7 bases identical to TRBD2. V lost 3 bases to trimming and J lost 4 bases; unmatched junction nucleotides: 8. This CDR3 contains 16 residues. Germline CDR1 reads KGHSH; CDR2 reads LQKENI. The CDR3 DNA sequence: TGTGCCAGCTCACCGGGACTAACGGTATTCACCGGGGAGCTGTTTTTT. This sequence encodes CASSPGLTVFTGELFF.

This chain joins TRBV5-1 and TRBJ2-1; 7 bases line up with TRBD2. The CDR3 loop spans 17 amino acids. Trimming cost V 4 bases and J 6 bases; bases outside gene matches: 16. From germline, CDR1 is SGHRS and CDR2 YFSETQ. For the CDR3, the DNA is TGCGCCAGCAGCAGGTACCCAGCGGGGTCCACCCCCAATGAGCAGTTCTTC. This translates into CASSRYPAGSTPNEQFF.

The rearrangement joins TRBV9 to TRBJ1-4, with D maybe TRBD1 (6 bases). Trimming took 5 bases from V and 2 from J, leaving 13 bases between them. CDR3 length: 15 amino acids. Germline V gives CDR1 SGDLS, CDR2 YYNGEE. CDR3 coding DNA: TGTGCCAGCAGTCGTTTGGGGGCCACTAATGAAAAACTGTTTTTT. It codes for CASSRLGATNEKLFF.

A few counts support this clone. The CDR3 loop reads CAISQLGTSGSTDTQYF. CDR3 sequence (DNA): TGTGCCATTTCCCAACTGGGGACTAGCGGAAGCACAGATACGCAGTATTTT. This chain links TRBV10-3 with TRBJ2-3; 11 nucleotides line up with TRBD2. The CDR3 sequence is 17 residues long. The germline V gene encodes CDR1 ENHRY and CDR2 SYGVKD. The V and J ends lost 9 bases and 0 bases, in that order; junction bases with no gene match: 11.

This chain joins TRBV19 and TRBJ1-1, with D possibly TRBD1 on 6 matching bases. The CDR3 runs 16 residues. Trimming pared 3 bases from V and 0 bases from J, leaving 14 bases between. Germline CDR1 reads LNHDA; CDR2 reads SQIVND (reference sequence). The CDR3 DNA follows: TGTGCCAGTAGTATGGTGAGACAGGTCATGAACACTGAAGCTTTCTTT. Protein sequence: CASSMVRQVMNTEAFF. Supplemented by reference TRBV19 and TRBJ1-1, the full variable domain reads DGGITQSPKYLFRKEGQNVTLSCEQNLNHDAMYWYRQDPGQGLRLIYYSQIVNDFQKGDIAEGYSVSREKKESFPLTVTSAQKNPTAFYLCASSMVRQVMNTEAFFGQGTRLTVV.

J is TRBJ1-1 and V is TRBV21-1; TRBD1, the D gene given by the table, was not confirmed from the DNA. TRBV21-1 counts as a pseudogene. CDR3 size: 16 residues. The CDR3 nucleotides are TGTGCCAGCAGCATCAGCTGGACAGGGGGTTGCACTGAAGCTTTCTTT. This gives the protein CASSISWTGGCTEAFF.

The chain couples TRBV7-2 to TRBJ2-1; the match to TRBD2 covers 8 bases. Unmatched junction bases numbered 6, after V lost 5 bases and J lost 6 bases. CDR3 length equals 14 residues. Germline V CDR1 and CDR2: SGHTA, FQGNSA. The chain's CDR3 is CASSTGLVPNEQFF. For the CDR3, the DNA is TGTGCCAGCAGCACGGGACTAGTCCCCAATGAGCAGTTCTTC.

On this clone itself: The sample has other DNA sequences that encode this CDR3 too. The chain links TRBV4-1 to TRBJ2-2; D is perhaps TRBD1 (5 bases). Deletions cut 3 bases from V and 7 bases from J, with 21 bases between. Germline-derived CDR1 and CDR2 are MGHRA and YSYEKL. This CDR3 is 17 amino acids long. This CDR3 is CASSQDPGLTTGGELFF. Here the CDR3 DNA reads TGCGCCAGCAGCCAGGACCCGGGTCTCACTACAGGCGGGGAGCTGTTTTTT.

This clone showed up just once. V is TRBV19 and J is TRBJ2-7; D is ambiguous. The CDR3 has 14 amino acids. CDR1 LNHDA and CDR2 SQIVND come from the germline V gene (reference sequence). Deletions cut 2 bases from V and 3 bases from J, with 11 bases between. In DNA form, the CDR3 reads TGTGCCAGTAGTATATCCCCCGAGGACTACGAGCAGTACTTC. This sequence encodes CASSISPEDYEQYF.

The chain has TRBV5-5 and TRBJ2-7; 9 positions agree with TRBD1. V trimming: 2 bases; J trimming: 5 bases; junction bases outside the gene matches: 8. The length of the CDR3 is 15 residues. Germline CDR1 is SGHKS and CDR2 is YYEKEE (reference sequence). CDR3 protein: CASSFYGTGINEQYF. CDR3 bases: TGTGCCAGCAGCTTTTACGGGACAGGGATCAACGAGCAGTACTTC. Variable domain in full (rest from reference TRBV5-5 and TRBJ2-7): DAGVTQSPTHLIKTRGQQVTLRCSPISGHKSVSWYQQVLGQGPQFIFQYYEKEERGRGNFPDRFSARQFPNYSSELNVNALLLGDSALYLCASSFYGTGINEQYFGPGTRLTVT.

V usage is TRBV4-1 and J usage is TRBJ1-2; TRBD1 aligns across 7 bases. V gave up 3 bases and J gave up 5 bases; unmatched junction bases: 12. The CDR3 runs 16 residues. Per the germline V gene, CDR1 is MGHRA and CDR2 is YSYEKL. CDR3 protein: CASSQSTGEFWYGYTF. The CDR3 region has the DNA TGCGCCAGCAGCCAGTCCACAGGGGAATTCTGGTATGGCTACACCTTC.

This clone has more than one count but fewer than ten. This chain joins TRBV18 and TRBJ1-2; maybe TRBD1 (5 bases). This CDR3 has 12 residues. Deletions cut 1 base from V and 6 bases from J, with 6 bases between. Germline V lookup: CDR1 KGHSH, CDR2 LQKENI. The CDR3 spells CASSPQGNGYTF. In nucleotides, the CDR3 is TGTGCCAGCTCACCACAGGGGAATGGCTACACCTTC.

CDR3 residues: CASSLARGSGNTIYF. The CDR3 DNA follows: TGTGCCAGCAGCTTAGCCAGGGGCTCTGGAAACACCATATATTTT. The gene calls are TRBV11-2 and TRBJ1-3, with D maybe TRBD1 (6 bases). Trimming left V 1 base short and J 0 bases short, with 7 bases between. This CDR3 spans 15 amino acids. The germline V gene encodes CDR1 SGHAT and CDR2 FQNNGV.

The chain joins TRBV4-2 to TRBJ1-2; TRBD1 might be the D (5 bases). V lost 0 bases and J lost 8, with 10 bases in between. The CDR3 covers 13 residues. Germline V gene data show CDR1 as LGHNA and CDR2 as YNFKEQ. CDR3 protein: CASSQDGQGGYTF. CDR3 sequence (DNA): TGTGCCAGCAGCCAAGATGGTCAGGGAGGCTACACCTTC.